Listed here is a single T cell receptor (beta chain). V was shortened by 7 bases and J by 6 bases, with 16 bases between the two germline ends. CDR1 and CDR2 (germline): SNHLY, FYNNEI. The CDR3 loop spans 14 amino acids. This specimen comes from a study of CD8 T cells in acute hepatitis C reinfection. Time point of the sample: naive CD8 control sorted from an acute-time-point sample. Surface staining used CD3, CD8 and CD45RO, with dead cells excluded. TCRdb's table, derived via immunoSEQ multiplex PCR, lists solely in-frame clones and lacks some. The data hold approximately 40,000 clones, with 80% to 90% observed a single time.

This chain uses TRBV2 with TRBJ2-1, with D unresolved. This receptor was taken from a woman between 18 and 29 years old who spontaneously cleared hepatitis C infection. What was sequenced was naive CD8+ T cells from PBMCs. The DNA for the CDR3 is TGTGCCAGCATCACGGGCTATGATGGCAATGAGCAGTTCTTC. Translation: CASITGYDGNEQFF.